This entry lists 30 T cell receptor beta chains sequenced from one sample in a study of cytomegalovirus exposure and HLA in healthy donors. The PCR made use of 60 Vbeta and 13 Jbeta primers. Libraries were prepared by immunoSEQ multiplex PCR; TCRdb keeps only in-frame clonotypes and omits some of them. This table has approximately 240,000 clones, around 80% appearing once. The sample consisted of PBMCs. The receptors stem from a woman in her thirties or forties in good health and CMV-seronegative.

About this clone itself: At one boundary the junction diverges from the germline segment, which might be a read error. CDR3 amino acids: CASSLAVTSEAFF. The CDR3 nucleotides are TGTGCTAGCAGCTTAGCCGTTACTTCTGAAGCTTTCTTT. This rearrangement joins TRBV7-7 to TRBJ1-1; D ambiguous. The CDR3 has 13 residues. The germline V gene encodes CDR1 SSHAT and CDR2 FNYEAQ (reference sequence). Based on the CDR3 plus reference TRBV7-7 and TRBJ1-1, the full variable domain is GAGVSQSPRYKVTKRGQDVTLRCDPISSHATLYWYQQALGQGPEFLTYFNYEAQPDKSGLPSDRFSAERPEGSISTLTIQRTEQRDSAMYRCASSLAVTSEAFFGQGTRLTVV.

The genes are TRBV5-1 and TRBJ1-2; 10 nucleotides match TRBD1. This CDR3 comprises 13 residues. The V gene end was trimmed by 3 bases and the J gene end by 4 bases; junction bases not matched to a gene: 0. Germline CDR1 is SGHRS and CDR2 is YFSETQ. The CDR3 loop is CASSWDRGYGYTF. CDR3 coding DNA: TGCGCCAGCAGCTGGGACAGGGGCTATGGCTACACCTTC.

The chain is built from TRBV2 and TRBJ1-5; D unresolved. The CDR3 extends over 14 amino acids. The germline CDR1 and CDR2 sequences are SNHLY and FYNNEI. V dropped 7 bases and J dropped 5 bases, with 15 bases sitting between them. CDR3 in amino acids: CASTGDGRYQPQHF. The CDR3, as DNA: TGTGCCAGCACGGGAGACGGGAGATATCAGCCCCAGCATTTT.

The rearrangement uses TRBV5-1 and TRBJ2-7; no clear D gene. The CDR3 runs to 13 residues. Germline CDR1 reads SGHRS; CDR2 reads YFSETQ. V was cut by 0 bases and J by 6 bases, with 10 bases left in between. This chain's CDR3 is CASSLVELGEQYF. For the CDR3, the DNA is TGCGCCAGCAGCTTGGTTGAACTCGGCGAGCAGTACTTC.

The V and J genes are TRBV9 and TRBJ2-5; 7 bases agree with TRBD1. Germline-derived CDR1 and CDR2 are SGDLS and YYNGEE. The length of the CDR3 is 13 residues. Trimming at V came to 3 bases and at J to 5 bases, leaving 4 bases not matched to a gene. CDR3 DNA: TGTGCCAGCAGCGAACAGGGGTCGGAGACCCAGTACTTC. The encoded protein is CASSEQGSETQYF.

The CDR3 DNA sequence: TGTGCCAGCAGCCGACAGGGGAGTAACTATGGCTACACCTTC. Amino acid sequence: CASSRQGSNYGYTF. This rearrangement joins TRBV7-8 to TRBJ1-2; TRBD1 agrees at 8 bases. From germline, CDR1 is SGHVS and CDR2 FQNEAQ. CDR3 size: 14 residues. V lost 5 bases to trimming and J lost 1 base; unmatched junction nucleotides: 3.

The genes are TRBV18 and TRBJ1-1; D possibly corresponds to TRBD1 (5 bases). This CDR3 spans 10 amino acids. V lost 6 bases, J lost 11 bases, and 10 bases lay in between. Germline CDR1 KGHSH, CDR2 LQKENI. The CDR3 DNA reads TGTGCCAGCTCCGGGGGAGAGGCTTTCTTT. Encoded protein: CASSGGEAFF.

This sequence joins TRBV6-1 and TRBJ2-5, with 13 nucleotides matching TRBD2. The CDR3 extends over 14 amino acids. Trimming at V came to 7 bases and at J to 5 bases, leaving 4 bases not matched to a gene. From germline, CDR1 is MNHNS and CDR2 SASEGT. The CDR3 loop reads CASNGLAGVETQYF. The CDR3 DNA reads as TGTGCCAGCAACGGACTAGCGGGGGTGGAGACCCAGTACTTC.

The chain uses TRBV10-3 and TRBJ1-1; no reliable D call. CDR1 ENHRY and CDR2 SYGVKD come from the germline V gene. The CDR3 runs to 14 residues. The germline V and J ends were trimmed by 10 bases and 1 base, with 16 bases remaining between them. The CDR3 DNA follows: TGTGCCACCCGCCGGGAGGTACAGAACACTGAAGCTTTCTTT. This codes for CATRREVQNTEAFF.

This clone was observed once. V gene TRBV28 combines with J gene TRBJ1-5; 8 nucleotides agree with TRBD1. The CDR3 has 16 amino acids. Germline-derived CDR1 and CDR2 are MDHEN and SYDVKM. Trimming at V came to 4 bases and at J to 2 bases, leaving 7 bases not matched to a gene. In DNA, the CDR3 is TGTGCCAGCAGTTCCCGACAGGGGATGGGCAATCAGCCCCAGCATTTT. Translated: CASSSRQGMGNQPQHF.

The V and J genes are TRBV28 and TRBJ2-5; a possible D gene is TRBD2 (5 bases). Near its end, the DNA agrees better with TRBJ2-7, so the J call may be wrong. Germline values: CDR1 MDHEN, CDR2 SYDVKM. The CDR3 length is 12 residues. CDR3 sequence (DNA): TGTGCCAGCAGTTTATGGGACTCCGAGCAGTACTTC. This encodes CASSLWDSEQYF.

The rearrangement joins TRBV5-1 to TRBJ2-7; D possibly corresponds to TRBD2 (6 bases). CDR1 is SGHRS, CDR2 YFSETQ, per germline. Trimming took 0 bases from V and 7 from J, leaving 11 bases between them. The CDR3 runs 13 residues. CDR3 nucleotides: TGCGCCAGCAGCTTGGCCGCGGGGTCGGAGCAGTACTTC. As protein: CASSLAAGSEQYF.

This clone was seen a few times. The chain carries TRBV5-6 and TRBJ1-5; tentative D call: TRBD1 (6 bases). This CDR3 is built from 14 residues. The germline CDR1 and CDR2 sequences are SGHDT and YYEEEE. V gave up 4 bases and J gave up 4 bases, with 12 bases separating them. The CDR3 DNA is TGTGCCAGCAGCCCACAGGGATCAAATCAGCCCCAGCATTTT. Encoded protein: CASSPQGSNQPQHF.

The chain combines TRBV5-1 with TRBJ2-2, with D possibly being TRBD1 (6 bases). This CDR3 is 16 amino acids long. The V end was cut by 0 bases, the J end by 7 bases, with 16 bases between. Per germline, CDR1 SGHRS and CDR2 YFSETQ. CDR3 loop: CASSLVGGSFGGELFF. In DNA, the CDR3 is TGCGCCAGCAGCTTGGTTGGGGGCTCATTCGGCGGGGAGCTGTTTTTT.

This sequence joins TRBV7-9 and TRBJ2-7, with D possibly TRBD2 on 5 matching bases. Germline CDR1 reads SEHNR; CDR2 reads FQNEAQ (reference sequence). V gave up 4 bases and J gave up 8 bases, with 9 bases separating them. CDR3 length: 11 residues. The CDR3 reads CASSSGLQQYF. CDR3 in DNA: TGTGCCAGCAGCTCCGGACTTCAGCAGTACTTC.

The sample holds a few counts of this clone. The genes are TRBV6-6 and TRBJ1-5; 10 positions match TRBD1. V was clipped by 6 bases and J by 6 bases; unmatched bases: 8. Germline V lookup: CDR1 MNHNY, CDR2 SVGAGI (reference sequence). The length of the CDR3 is 15 residues. CDR3 protein: CASSPGTGVSQPQHF. Written as DNA, the CDR3 is TGTGCCAGCAGCCCCGGGACAGGGGTAAGTCAGCCCCAGCATTTT.

V and J are TRBV18 and TRBJ1-3, with D possibly matching TRBD1 (6 bases). V lost 2 bases to trimming and J lost 0 bases, with 14 bases between them. The CDR3 is made up of 17 amino acids. CDR1 KGHSH and CDR2 LQKENI come from the germline V gene. CDR3 nucleotide sequence: TGTGCCAGCTCACCAGAAACCGGGACATTCTCTGGAAACACCATATATTTT. Its protein is CASSPETGTFSGNTIYF.

This chain connects TRBV18 to TRBJ1-4; no firm D call. The ends were cut back, 3 bases at V and 7 bases at J, with 15 bases in the middle. The CDR3 loop spans 15 amino acids. Germline V gene data show CDR1 as KGHSH and CDR2 as LQKENI. The CDR3 spells CASSPILSGSEKLFF. In DNA, the CDR3 is TGTGCCAGCTCACCTATCCTTAGCGGAAGTGAAAAACTGTTTTTT.

The chain couples TRBV27 to TRBJ1-1; D may be TRBD1 (6 bases). The V end lost 8 bases, the J end lost 6 bases, and 22 bases lay between the germline ends. CDR3 length: 15 amino acids. Looked up from germline, CDR1 is MNHEY and CDR2 is SMNVEV (reference sequence). CDR3 loop: CASGGGQSGVAEAFF. CDR3 nucleotide sequence: TGTGCCAGCGGGGGCGGACAGTCTGGGGTCGCTGAAGCTTTCTTT.

This clone was observed a single time. The rearrangement joins TRBV7-9 to TRBJ2-2, with D possibly TRBD1 on 6 matching bases. This CDR3 is 17 amino acids long. Germline CDR1 and CDR2: SEHNR and FQNEAQ (reference sequence). V lost 5 bases and J lost 4, with 20 bases in between. The CDR3 DNA follows: TGTGCCAGCAGCCCCCAGCCAGGGGAAGTCGGCACCGGGGAGCTGTTTTTT. Protein product: CASSPQPGEVGTGELFF.

The chain recombines TRBV19 with TRBJ1-4, with 10 positions matching TRBD1. With 7 bases clipped from V and 6 bases from J, the junction kept 14 bases outside the gene matches. CDR3 length: 17 amino acids. Per germline, CDR1 LNHDA and CDR2 SQIVND (reference sequence). In nucleotides, the CDR3 is TGTGCCAGTACCAACGACAGGGGGCGAGGGAAGGATGAAAAACTGTTTTTT. This sequence encodes CASTNDRGRGKDEKLFF.

V and J are TRBV30 and TRBJ1-6, with D perhaps TRBD1 (6 bases). Per the germline V gene, CDR1 is GTSNPN and CDR2 is SVGIG (reference sequence). V was cut by 6 bases and J by 2 bases, with 23 bases left in between. This CDR3 has 18 amino acids. CDR3 bases: TGTGCCTGCCCTATCGGGGGGCGGCTATTAGCCTATAATTCACCCCTCCACTTT. Its translation is CACPIGGRLLAYNSPLHF. The complete variable domain, with remaining parts taken from reference TRBV30 and TRBJ1-6, reads SQTIHQWPATLVQPVGSPLSLECTVEGTSNPNLYWYRQAAGRGLQLLFYSVGIGQISSEVPQNLSASRPQDRQFILSSKKLLLSDSGFYLCACPIGGRLLAYNSPLHFGNGTRLTVT.

This clone appeared a single time. This chain uses TRBV7-3 with TRBJ1-1, with D tentatively TRBD1 (6 bases). Germline loops: CDR1 SGHTA, CDR2 FQGTGA. The CDR3 is 18 residues long. Trimming left V 2 bases short and J 2 bases short, with 21 bases between. The CDR3 sequence is CASSLYPTSGTSNTEAFF. For the CDR3, the DNA is TGTGCCAGCAGCTTATATCCAACCTCCGGGACAAGTAACACTGAAGCTTTCTTT. Complete variable domain (other parts from reference TRBV7-3 and TRBJ1-1): GAGVSQTPSNKVTEKGKYVELRCDPISGHTALYWYRQSLGQGPEFLIYFQGTGAADDSGLPNDRFFAVRPEGSVSTLKIQRTERGDSAVYLCASSLYPTSGTSNTEAFFGQGTRLTVV.

V and J are TRBV19 and TRBJ2-3, with 7 bases matching TRBD1. Germline trimming cut 5 bases from V and 2 bases from J; bases unmatched to any gene: 4. The CDR3 extends over 14 amino acids. The germline gives CDR1 LNHDA, CDR2 SQIVND (reference sequence). The CDR3 DNA follows: TGTGCCAGTAGTCTAGGGACAGTCACAGATACGCAGTATTTT. This translates into CASSLGTVTDTQYF.

The chain uses TRBV6-5 and TRBJ1-1; the D is unclear. This CDR3 contains 12 residues. Deletions cut 4 bases from V and 4 bases from J, with 7 bases between. CDR1 and CDR2 (germline): MNHEY, SVGAGI. CDR3 region: CASSSLSTEAFF. CDR3 in DNA: TGTGCCAGCAGTTCGTTATCCACTGAAGCTTTCTTT.

The chain employs TRBV14 and TRBJ2-7; D unresolved. Trimming cost V 2 bases and J 8 bases, with 7 bases left between them. CDR3 length: 11 amino acids. Germline V CDR1 and CDR2: SGHDN, FVKESK. The CDR3 DNA is TGTGCCAGCAGCCAAACAAAGAAGCAGTACTTC. Protein: CASSQTKKQYF.

The chain combines TRBV29-1 with TRBJ1-3; 7 nucleotides line up with TRBD1. Per germline, CDR1 SQVTM and CDR2 ANQGSEA. The trim removed 7 bases at V and 2 bases at J, leaving 8 bases unmatched. This CDR3 is 14 amino acids long. The DNA for the CDR3 is TGCAGCGCTGGTGAAGACAGGGCTGGAAACACCATATATTTT. Its protein is CSAGEDRAGNTIYF.

This clone was counted only a few times. V usage is TRBV10-3 and J usage is TRBJ1-4; 8 bases are a match to TRBD1. Per germline, CDR1 ENHRY and CDR2 SYGVKD. V lost 2 bases and J lost 8; bases outside the gene matches: 1. This CDR3 has 13 residues. CDR3 coding DNA: TGTGCCATCAGTGAGACAGGGGGAGAAAAACTGTTTTTT. Its translation: CAISETGGEKLFF.

The chain employs TRBV4-1 and TRBJ1-6, with D maybe TRBD1 (5 bases). Germline V gives CDR1 MGHRA, CDR2 YSYEKL. Trimming removed 4 bases at V and 8 bases at J, with 15 bases between. The CDR3 runs to 15 residues. CDR3 sequence reads: CASSLPGEADSPLHF. CDR3 DNA sequence: TGCGCCAGCAGCCTCCCGGGGGAAGCTGATTCACCCCTCCACTTT.

The J gene is TRBJ2-3, the V gene TRBV12-2; the listed D gene, TRBD2, was not tested against the DNA. TRBV12-2 is a pseudogene segment. The CDR3 has 16 amino acids. For the CDR3, the DNA is TGTGCAAGTCGCTCCCCTAGCGGGCCCTACACAGATACGCAGTATTTT. Translated: CASRSPSGPYTDTQYF.